The rows below give T cell receptor beta chains drawn from one sample of a study of cytomegalovirus exposure and HLA in healthy donors. Assay used: immunoSEQ multiplex PCR; TCRdb lists only in-frame clones, some missing. This sample has 110,000 to 150,000 clones; 80% occur once, and the top ten carry 2% to 2.5%. Input material: PBMCs. These receptors came from a man younger than 45 in good health and CMV-seronegative. The CDR3 runs from the conserved cysteine through the conserved F or W. Fields, in order: J gene, D gene, V gene, clone size, CDR3 protein, CDR3 DNA. A D gene is named only where the DNA matches it firmly. Clone size is given for some rows only: seen once, a few or many times, or a class if the clone is expanded.

J gene: TRBJ1-2
D gene: .
V gene: TRBV6-1
clone size: .
CDR3 protein: CASSVRDTYGYTF
CDR3 DNA: TGTGCCAGCAGTGTACGGGACACCTATGGCTACACCTTC

J gene: TRBJ1-4
D gene: .
V gene: TRBV28
clone size: .
CDR3 protein: CASSPGGVREKLFF
CDR3 DNA: TGTGCCAGCAGTCCCGGGGGTGTTAGGGAAAAACTGTTTTTT

J gene: TRBJ1-6
D gene: TRBD1
V gene: TRBV6-5
clone size: .
CDR3 protein: CASSWDRHNSPLNF
CDR3 DNA: TGTGCCAGCAGTTGGGACAGGCATAATTCACCCCTCAACTTT

J gene: TRBJ1-4
D gene: .
V gene: TRBV19
clone size: .
CDR3 protein: CASSRGGLGEKLFF
CDR3 DNA: TGTGCCAGTAGTCGAGGGGGATTAGGGGAAAAACTGTTTTTT

J gene: TRBJ2-1
D gene: TRBD2
V gene: TRBV28
clone size: .
CDR3 protein: CASRLAGNNEQFF
CDR3 DNA: TGTGCCAGCAGACTAGCGGGTAACAATGAGCAGTTCTTC

J gene: TRBJ2-3
D gene: TRBD2
V gene: TRBV5-4
clone size: few
CDR3 protein: CASSGRLAGSRGDTQYF
CDR3 DNA: TGTGCCAGCAGCGGAAGACTAGCGGGGTCCCGCGGGGATACGCAGTATTTT

J gene: TRBJ1-5
D gene: TRBD1
V gene: TRBV7-9
clone size: once
CDR3 protein: CASSQGDFYQPQHF
CDR3 DNA: TGTGCCAGCAGCCAGGGGGACTTTTATCAGCCCCAGCATTTT

J gene: TRBJ1-3
D gene: .
V gene: TRBV4-1
clone size: .
CDR3 protein: CASSQGHGAGNTIYF
CDR3 DNA: TGCGCCAGCAGCCAAGGGCACGGGGCTGGAAACACCATATATTTT

J gene: TRBJ1-4
D gene: TRBD1
V gene: TRBV6-6
clone size: .
CDR3 protein: CATDRDALGNEKLFF
CDR3 DNA: TGTGCCACAGACAGGGACGCGTTGGGAAATGAAAAACTGTTTTTT

J gene: TRBJ1-1
D gene: .
V gene: TRBV2
clone size: .
CDR3 protein: CASNTLMGASGTEAFF
CDR3 DNA: TGTGCCAGCAATACACTGATGGGGGCTTCGGGCACTGAAGCTTTCTTT

J gene: TRBJ2-2
D gene: .
V gene: TRBV7-9
clone size: once
CDR3 protein: CASSFRGSGTGELFF
CDR3 DNA: TGTGCCAGCAGCTTTCGGGGGAGTGGCACCGGGGAGCTGTTTTTT

J gene: TRBJ1-1
D gene: .
V gene: TRBV5-1
clone size: .
CDR3 protein: CASSLAAGLEAFF
CDR3 DNA: TGCGCCAGCAGCTTGGCCGCGGGTCTCGAGGCTTTCTTT

J gene: TRBJ2-7
D gene: TRBD2
V gene: TRBV30
clone size: .
CDR3 protein: CAWTPSGPSYEQYF
CDR3 DNA: TGTGCCTGGACCCCTAGCGGTCCATCCTACGAGCAGTACTTC

J gene: TRBJ1-1
D gene: TRBD1
V gene: TRBV6-1
clone size: few
CDR3 protein: CASSLQGEGTEAFF
CDR3 DNA: TGTGCCAGCAGTCTTCAGGGGGAAGGCACTGAAGCTTTCTTT

J gene: TRBJ2-3
D gene: TRBD2
V gene: TRBV14
clone size: once
CDR3 protein: CASSLWTSGHTDTQYF
CDR3 DNA: TGTGCCAGCAGCCTATGGACTAGCGGCCACACAGATACGCAGTATTTT

J gene: TRBJ1-1
D gene: .
V gene: TRBV6-4
clone size: .
CDR3 protein: CASRADSWGNTEAFF
CDR3 DNA: TGTGCCAGCAGGGCGGACAGTTGGGGGAACACTGAAGCTTTCTTT

J gene: TRBJ2-5
D gene: .
V gene: TRBV27
clone size: .
CDR3 protein: CASSLEGVETQYF
CDR3 DNA: TGTGCCAGCAGTTTGGAGGGTGTGGAGACCCAGTACTTC

J gene: TRBJ1-4
D gene: .
V gene: TRBV19
clone size: .
CDR3 protein: CASSMSLPPGANEKLFF
CDR3 DNA: TGTGCCAGTAGTATGTCACTCCCGCCCGGGGCTAATGAAAAACTGTTTTTT

J gene: TRBJ2-3
D gene: .
V gene: TRBV5-8
clone size: .
CDR3 protein: CASSLGSGSTDTQYF
CDR3 DNA: TGTGCCAGCAGCTTGGGGTCAGGGTCGACAGATACGCAGTATTTT

J gene: TRBJ2-7
D gene: .
V gene: TRBV29-1
clone size: .
CDR3 protein: CSVEVETEQYF
CDR3 DNA: TGCAGCGTTGAGGTTGAGACTGAGCAGTACTTC

J gene: TRBJ2-7
D gene: .
V gene: TRBV18
clone size: .
CDR3 protein: CASSPTLALSYEQYF
CDR3 DNA: TGTGCCAGCTCACCAACCTTGGCCCTCTCCTACGAGCAGTACTTC

J gene: TRBJ2-2
D gene: .
V gene: TRBV5-1
clone size: .
CDR3 protein: CASSLGRTITGELFF
CDR3 DNA: TGCGCCAGCAGCTTAGGGCGGACTATTACCGGGGAGCTGTTTTTT

J gene: TRBJ2-5
D gene: TRBD1
V gene: TRBV29-1
clone size: .
CDR3 protein: CSVCRGSTQETQYF
CDR3 DNA: TGCAGCGTCTGCAGGGGGTCCACCCAAGAGACCCAGTACTTC

J gene: TRBJ2-7
D gene: .
V gene: TRBV10-3
clone size: once
CDR3 protein: CAIRNRNSSYEQYF
CDR3 DNA: TGTGCCATCAGGAACAGGAATAGCTCCTACGAGCAGTACTTC

J gene: TRBJ1-1
D gene: .
V gene: TRBV11-1
clone size: .
CDR3 protein: CASSLAGTPKEAFF
CDR3 DNA: TGTGCCAGCAGCTTAGCCGGGACACCAAAAGAAGCTTTCTTT

J gene: TRBJ2-7
D gene: .
V gene: TRBV5-5
clone size: .
CDR3 protein: CASSLERSRGPYEQYF
CDR3 DNA: TGTGCCAGCAGCTTGGAACGGTCCCGAGGCCCCTACGAGCAGTACTTC

J gene: TRBJ1-6
D gene: .
V gene: TRBV4-2
clone size: .
CDR3 protein: CASSQDQGGAGPNSPLHF
CDR3 DNA: TGTGCCAGCAGCCAAGATCAAGGAGGGGCCGGGCCTAATTCACCCCTCCACTTT

J gene: TRBJ1-1
D gene: TRBD1
V gene: TRBV5-6
clone size: .
CDR3 protein: CASTPTGENTEAFF
CDR3 DNA: TGTGCCAGCACCCCGACAGGGGAGAACACTGAAGCTTTCTTT

J gene: TRBJ1-6
D gene: .
V gene: TRBV4-1
clone size: .
CDR3 protein: CASSQEGPSNSPLHF
CDR3 DNA: TGCGCCAGCAGCCAAGAGGGGCCCTCGAATTCACCCCTCCACTTT

J gene: TRBJ1-5
D gene: TRBD1
V gene: TRBV2
clone size: once
CDR3 protein: CASSHPRGTGGNQPQHF
CDR3 DNA: TGTGCCAGCAGCCATCCACGGGGGACAGGGGGTAATCAGCCCCAGCATTTT

J gene: TRBJ2-1
D gene: TRBD1
V gene: TRBV15
clone size: .
CDR3 protein: CATSRGDRGKDEQFF
CDR3 DNA: TGTGCCACCAGCAGAGGGGACAGGGGGAAGGATGAGCAGTTCTTC

J gene: TRBJ2-7
D gene: TRBD1
V gene: TRBV15
clone size: .
CDR3 protein: CATSLGQGAPYEQYF
CDR3 DNA: TGTGCCACCAGCCTGGGGCAGGGGGCACCCTACGAGCAGTACTTC